This T cell receptor (beta chain) derives from a study of blood T cell repertoires in COVID-19. How the authors handled the data: Amplifying reference gene primers gave estimates of nucleated cell counts. The repertoire was sequenced with immunoSEQ multiplex PCR; TCRdb's copy has only in-frame clones and lacks some. D and trimming were read from the DNA, whereas the V and J calls and clone size are those reported in that table. The table has approximately 80,000 clones, about four fifths seen once; the top ten hold roughly 2.2%. This CDR3 is built from 13 residues. The germline V and J ends were trimmed by 5 bases and 8 bases, with 14 bases remaining between them. Germline V gene lookup returns CDR1 MDHEN and CDR2 SYDVKM.

The sequence came from a woman aged 70-85 years with acute or convalescent COVID-19. The rearrangement links TRBV28 to TRBJ2-3; D is possibly TRBD2 (6 bases). Sequencing was performed on peripheral blood. CDR3 amino acids: CASSLTIGGTQYF. In DNA, the CDR3 is TGTGCCAGCAGTCTAACAATCGGGGGTACGCAGTATTTT.